This passage covers 3 T cell receptor beta chains from one sample sequenced in a study of regulatory T cells in long-lasting Graves disease. To make TCR beta libraries, researchers used iRepertoire HTBI primers and Arm-PCR of CDR3 regions. MiXCR was run by TCRdb on the multiplex PCR reads, yielding one entry per CDR3 protein. The data show 300,000 or so distinct CDR3 sequences, 20% seen once. Time point noted: persistent/refractory GD, antithyroid drugs over 5 years with positive TRAb. The authors made the TCR library using RNA they extracted from PBMCs. The sample was peripheral blood mononuclear cells (PBMCs), taken when the disease was refractory, from a patient treated with antithyroid drugs. These receptors originate from a female donor with Graves disease.

This clonotype occurred many times. CDR3 protein: CASSLVGTSIHEQYF. In nucleotides, the CDR3 is TGTGCCAGCAGCTTGGTCGGGACTAGCATTCACGAGCAGTACTTC. This chain connects TRBV11-1 to TRBJ2-7, with 9 bases identical to TRBD2. The germline gives CDR1 SGHAT, CDR2 FQDESV (reference sequence). V shed 3 bases and J 5 bases; nucleotides not matched to a gene: 8. CDR3 length: 15 residues.

This clonotype appeared a few times. V usage is TRBV18 and J usage is TRBJ1-5; D unresolved. V lost 1 base, J lost 2 bases, and 6 bases lay in between. This CDR3 has 14 residues. Germline V gene sequence: CDR1 KGHSH, CDR2 LQKENI. CDR3 in amino acids: CASSPLQGNQPQHF. Here the CDR3 DNA reads TGTGCCAGCTCACCACTGCAGGGCAATCAGCCCCAGCATTTT.

Ten or more counts support this clonotype. This chain joins TRBV11-2 and TRBJ2-5, with D possibly matching TRBD2 (6 bases). CDR1 and CDR2 from the germline V gene are SGHAT and FQNNGV. V gave up 1 base and J gave up 6 bases, with 9 bases separating them. The CDR3 runs to 13 residues. The CDR3 region has the DNA TGTGCCAGCAGCTTAGGGAGGGAGCAGACCCAGTACTTC. Translation: CASSLGREQTQYF.